The source of this TCR beta chain is a study of human T cells and chemical hapten exposure. Across the study: Diphenylcyclopropenone was administered weekly to the scalp of patients throughout the roughly 23-week study.

The time point here: pre-sensitization, week 0. Treatment described: therapeutic diphenylcyclopropenone sensitization with weekly scalp DPC. The germline CDR1 and CDR2 sequences are SGHRS and YFSETQ. The V end lost 4 bases, the J end lost 3 bases, and 8 bases lay between the germline ends. The CDR3 consists of 13 residues. The study used a library that attached unique molecular identifiers to individual cDNA molecules. One entry per CDR3 protein, called by TCRdb with MiXCR from the RACE reads. The table records around 92,000 distinct CDR3 sequences, approximately 11% of them present only once. This clonotype was counted only a few times.

This clonotype was obtained from a woman aged 55 to 70 with alopecia areata. Some clones in this sample may be carry-over from other donors' samples. Sequencing was performed on whole blood, taken in connection with sensitization to the hapten diphenylcyclopropenone (DPC). The V and J genes are TRBV5-1 and TRBJ2-1; a possible D gene is TRBD1 (6 bases). CDR3 residues: CASSRDNYNEQFF. CDR3 bases: TGCGCCAGCAGCCGGGACAACTACAATGAGCAGTTCTTC.